The entry below gives a single TCR beta chain sequence along with its context. These data belong to a study of blood T cell repertoires in COVID-19. Authors' data handling: Reference gene primers were amplified, and this amplification served to estimate nucleated cell counts. The method was immunoSEQ multiplex PCR; TCRdb's version includes in-frame clones alone and lacks a portion of them. V, J and clone size were drawn from that table, and D and trimming were deduced from the DNA. The table lists a few hundred thousand clones, approximately 83% of them singletons. The CDR3 covers 16 residues. The germline V gene has CDR1 LNHDA and CDR2 SQIVND (reference sequence). With 1 base removed from V and 0 bases from J, the gap between germline ends came to 7 bases. In assigning cohorts, the study relied on participant-reported clinical history.

Sequenced material: PBMCs or T cells enriched from blood (not recorded which). The TCR comes from a man younger than 45 who had recovered from COVID-19. V usage is TRBV19 and J usage is TRBJ2-6; unclear D gene. CDR3 bases: TGTGCCAGTAGTATAGGCGGCTCCTCTGGGGCCAACGTCCTGACTTTC. As protein: CASSIGGSSGANVLTF.